These T cell receptor beta chains were read from a single sample in a study of T cells after somatic rescue of genetic block. Method: immunoSEQ multiplex PCR; TCRdb's copy keeps in-frame clones and lacks some. Found here are around 50,000 clones, approximately 96% of them singletons; the top ten hold approximately 0.075%. The sample was peripheral blood mononuclear cells (PBMCs). The receptors here all came from a child under two years old. CDR3s include the opening cysteine and the closing phenylalanine or tryptophan. The D gene is left open where the match is weak. Clone size appears in some rows only: once, few, many, or a class for an expanded clone.

clone_size: NA
v_call: TRBV4-2
d_call: TRBD2
j_call: TRBJ2-1
cdr3_aa: CASSQMLAANEQFF
cdr3_nt: TGTGCCAGCAGCCAAATGCTAGCGGCCAATGAGCAGTTCTTC

clone_size: NA
v_call: TRBV6-5
d_call: TRBD1
j_call: TRBJ1-2
cdr3_aa: CASTRTGEGYGYTF
cdr3_nt: TGTGCCAGCACCCGGACAGGGGAGGGCTATGGCTACACCTTC

clone_size: NA
v_call: TRBV18
d_call: NA
j_call: TRBJ2-1
cdr3_aa: CASSPGPINEQFF
cdr3_nt: TGTGCCAGCTCACCCGGACCAATCAATGAGCAGTTCTTC

clone_size: NA
v_call: TRBV6-6
d_call: NA
j_call: TRBJ2-3
cdr3_aa: CASSYPSFTDTQYF
cdr3_nt: TGTGCCAGCAGTTACCCTAGCTTCACAGATACGCAGTATTTT

clone_size: NA
v_call: TRBV7-2
d_call: TRBD2
j_call: TRBJ2-1
cdr3_aa: CASSQGTSGRDNEQFF
cdr3_nt: TGTGCCAGCAGCCAGGGGACTAGCGGGAGGGACAATGAGCAGTTCTTC

clone_size: NA
v_call: TRBV4-1
d_call: TRBD2
j_call: TRBJ2-7
cdr3_aa: CASSQDLASGNYEQYF
cdr3_nt: TGCGCCAGCAGCCAAGATTTGGCTAGCGGGAACTACGAGCAGTACTTC

clone_size: NA
v_call: TRBV30
d_call: NA
j_call: TRBJ1-2
cdr3_aa: CAWQTQGSGYTF
cdr3_nt: TGTGCCTGGCAAACTCAGGGGAGCGGCTACACCTTC

clone_size: once
v_call: TRBV5-4
d_call: NA
j_call: TRBJ1-1
cdr3_aa: CASSGGTEAFF
cdr3_nt: TGTGCCAGCAGCGGCGGTACTGAAGCTTTCTTT

clone_size: NA
v_call: TRBV7-2
d_call: NA
j_call: TRBJ2-3
cdr3_aa: CASSLLAVTDTQYF
cdr3_nt: TGTGCCAGCAGCTTACTGGCGGTCACAGATACGCAGTATTTT

clone_size: NA
v_call: TRBV9
d_call: TRBD2
j_call: TRBJ2-1
cdr3_aa: CASSAGLAGTEQFF
cdr3_nt: TGTGCCAGCAGCGCGGGACTAGCGGGAACTGAGCAGTTCTTC

clone_size: NA
v_call: TRBV2
d_call: NA
j_call: TRBJ2-3
cdr3_aa: CASSRLATYTDTQYF
cdr3_nt: TGTGCCAGCAGTCGCCTAGCGACCTACACAGACACGCAGTATTTT

clone_size: once
v_call: TRBV7-2
d_call: TRBD1
j_call: TRBJ2-7
cdr3_aa: CASSFPIGQGGGCEQYF
cdr3_nt: TGTGCCAGCAGCTTCCCAATCGGACAGGGGGGAGGGTGCGAGCAGTACTTC

clone_size: NA
v_call: TRBV5-1
d_call: NA
j_call: TRBJ2-7
cdr3_aa: CASSPRSHYEQYF
cdr3_nt: TGCGCCAGCAGTCCCCGGTCTCACTACGAGCAGTACTTC

clone_size: NA
v_call: TRBV6-1
d_call: NA
j_call: TRBJ2-7
cdr3_aa: CASSNRDLKYF
cdr3_nt: TGTGCCAGCAGTAACCGGGACTTGAAGTACTTC

clone_size: NA
v_call: TRBV2
d_call: NA
j_call: TRBJ1-1
cdr3_aa: CASNERVDTEAFF
cdr3_nt: TGTGCCAGCAACGAAAGGGTTGACACTGAAGCTTTCTTT

clone_size: NA
v_call: TRBV27
d_call: NA
j_call: TRBJ1-3
cdr3_aa: CASTLGPRVEGNTIYF
cdr3_nt: TGTGCCAGCACGTTAGGGCCCAGGGTGGAAGGAAACACCATATATTTT

clone_size: NA
v_call: TRBV10-2
d_call: TRBD1
j_call: TRBJ2-7
cdr3_aa: CASSLDRAWEQYF
cdr3_nt: TGCGCCAGCAGCCTGGACAGGGCCTGGGAGCAGTACTTC

clone_size: NA
v_call: TRBV5-6
d_call: NA
j_call: TRBJ1-2
cdr3_aa: CASISGANYGYTF
cdr3_nt: TGTGCCAGCATATCAGGGGCTAACTATGGCTACACCTTC

clone_size: NA
v_call: TRBV6-6
d_call: NA
j_call: TRBJ1-3
cdr3_aa: CASSYPQGTRNTIYF
cdr3_nt: TGTGCCAGCAGTTACCCCCAGGGGACCCGAAACACCATATATTTT

clone_size: NA
v_call: TRBV6-6
d_call: NA
j_call: TRBJ1-1
cdr3_aa: CASSKGLNPNTEAFF
cdr3_nt: TGTGCCAGCAGTAAAGGACTCAATCCGAACACTGAAGCTTTCTTT

clone_size: NA
v_call: TRBV5-4
d_call: NA
j_call: TRBJ2-7
cdr3_aa: CASSPGTRAHEQYF
cdr3_nt: TGTGCCAGCAGCCCCGGGACCAGAGCCCACGAGCAGTACTTC

clone_size: once
v_call: TRBV6-1
d_call: NA
j_call: TRBJ1-3
cdr3_aa: CASSELAGIGNTIYF
cdr3_nt: TGTGCCAGCAGTGAATTGGCAGGGATCGGAAACACCATATATTTT

clone_size: NA
v_call: TRBV19
d_call: NA
j_call: TRBJ1-2
cdr3_aa: CASSMAGGYGYTF
cdr3_nt: TGTGCCAGTAGTATGGCGGGGGGCTATGGCTACACCTTC

clone_size: NA
v_call: TRBV27
d_call: NA
j_call: TRBJ1-3
cdr3_aa: CASSTSGTGNTIYF
cdr3_nt: TGTGCCAGCAGTACTTCAGGGACTGGAAACACCATATATTTT

clone_size: NA
v_call: TRBV6-1
d_call: NA
j_call: TRBJ1-1
cdr3_aa: CASHYVGGTEAFF
cdr3_nt: TGTGCCAGTCACTACGTTGGGGGCACTGAAGCTTTCTTT

clone_size: NA
v_call: TRBV10-3
d_call: TRBD1
j_call: TRBJ1-3
cdr3_aa: CAVSRGLRGNTIYF
cdr3_nt: TGTGCCGTTTCCAGGGGGCTAAGGGGAAACACCATATATTTT

clone_size: NA
v_call: TRBV19
d_call: NA
j_call: TRBJ2-5
cdr3_aa: CASSREGQETQYF
cdr3_nt: TGTGCCAGTAGTAGGGAAGGTCAAGAGACCCAGTACTTC

clone_size: NA
v_call: TRBV7-9
d_call: TRBD1
j_call: TRBJ2-7
cdr3_aa: CASSSLPGTERYEQYF
cdr3_nt: TGTGCCAGCAGCTCGCTACCCGGGACAGAGAGATACGAGCAGTACTTC

clone_size: NA
v_call: TRBV10-2
d_call: NA
j_call: TRBJ2-7
cdr3_aa: CASSEGGGSEQYF
cdr3_nt: TGCGCCAGCAGTGAAGGGGGGGGCTCCGAGCAGTACTTC

clone_size: once
v_call: TRBV25-1
d_call: NA
j_call: TRBJ1-1
cdr3_aa: CASSEGRWAFF
cdr3_nt: TGTGCCAGCAGTGAAGGAAGGTGGGCTTTCTTT

clone_size: once
v_call: TRBV11-2
d_call: NA
j_call: TRBJ2-3
cdr3_aa: CASSLLGVLSTDTQYF
cdr3_nt: TGTGCCAGCAGCTTATTAGGAGTCCTGAGCACAGATACGCAGTATTTT

clone_size: once
v_call: TRBV7-2
d_call: NA
j_call: TRBJ2-7
cdr3_aa: CASSLEVAYEQYF
cdr3_nt: TGTGCCAGCAGCTTAGAAGTGGCTTACGAGCAGTACTTC

clone_size: NA
v_call: TRBV6-5
d_call: TRBD1
j_call: TRBJ1-4
cdr3_aa: CASSSPGQGEKLFF
cdr3_nt: TGTGCCAGCAGTTCCCCGGGACAGGGTGAAAAACTGTTTTTT

clone_size: NA
v_call: TRBV7-9
d_call: NA
j_call: TRBJ2-3
cdr3_aa: CASSLRQGGTDTQYF
cdr3_nt: TGTGCCAGCAGCTTACGGCAGGGGGGAACAGATACGCAGTATTTT

clone_size: once
v_call: TRBV11-2
d_call: TRBD2
j_call: TRBJ2-7
cdr3_aa: CASSSSGKGSYEQYF
cdr3_nt: TGTGCCAGCAGCTCTAGCGGGAAGGGATCCTACGAGCAGTACTTC

clone_size: NA
v_call: TRBV5-4
d_call: TRBD1
j_call: TRBJ1-2
cdr3_aa: CASSSGQGSRGYGYTF
cdr3_nt: TGTGCCAGCAGCTCGGGACAGGGTTCGCGGGGCTATGGCTACACCTTC

clone_size: once
v_call: TRBV7-2
d_call: NA
j_call: TRBJ2-1
cdr3_aa: CASSLVGAHNEQFF
cdr3_nt: TGTGCCAGCAGCTTAGTGGGGGCCCACAATGAGCAGTTCTTC

clone_size: once
v_call: TRBV28
d_call: NA
j_call: TRBJ1-2
cdr3_aa: CASSLGQRVYGYTF
cdr3_nt: TGTGCCAGCAGTTTAGGGCAGAGGGTCTATGGCTACACCTTC

clone_size: NA
v_call: TRBV19
d_call: TRBD1
j_call: TRBJ1-1
cdr3_aa: CASSVTGAGNTEAFF
cdr3_nt: TGTGCCAGTAGTGTGACAGGGGCGGGGAACACTGAAGCTTTCTTT

clone_size: NA
v_call: TRBV5-4
d_call: NA
j_call: TRBJ2-4
cdr3_aa: CASSLDGNIQYF
cdr3_nt: TGTGCCAGCAGCCTGGACGGTAACATTCAGTACTTC

clone_size: NA
v_call: TRBV7-2
d_call: TRBD2
j_call: TRBJ2-1
cdr3_aa: CASRSPRTSVNNEQFF
cdr3_nt: TGTGCCAGCAGGTCCCCCCGGACTAGCGTTAACAATGAGCAGTTCTTC

clone_size: NA
v_call: TRBV10-2
d_call: TRBD1
j_call: TRBJ1-2
cdr3_aa: CASRATGYYGYTF
cdr3_nt: TGCGCCAGCAGGGCGACAGGGTACTATGGCTACACCTTC

clone_size: NA
v_call: TRBV28
d_call: TRBD2
j_call: TRBJ2-2
cdr3_aa: CASRPGGGRVTGELFF
cdr3_nt: TGTGCCAGCAGACCCGGGGGGGGGCGCGTCACCGGGGAGCTGTTTTTT

clone_size: NA
v_call: TRBV28
d_call: NA
j_call: TRBJ2-2
cdr3_aa: CASRVRSGELFF
cdr3_nt: TGTGCCAGCAGGGTACGATCCGGGGAGCTGTTTTTT

clone_size: NA
v_call: TRBV7-2
d_call: NA
j_call: TRBJ2-3
cdr3_aa: CASSPLRTDTQYF
cdr3_nt: TGTGCCAGCAGCCCACTGCGAACAGATACGCAGTATTTT

clone_size: NA
v_call: TRBV7-2
d_call: NA
j_call: TRBJ2-7
cdr3_aa: CASSYVFFYEQYF
cdr3_nt: TGTGCCAGCAGCTATGTCTTCTTCTACGAGCAGTACTTC

clone_size: NA
v_call: TRBV29-1
d_call: TRBD1
j_call: TRBJ1-1
cdr3_aa: CSVMGRQGVWDTEAFF
cdr3_nt: TGCAGCGTTATGGGTCGACAGGGGGTGTGGGACACTGAAGCTTTCTTT

clone_size: NA
v_call: TRBV5-1
d_call: NA
j_call: TRBJ2-2
cdr3_aa: CASSRNTGELFF
cdr3_nt: TGCGCCAGCAGCCGGAACACCGGGGAGCTGTTTTTT

clone_size: NA
v_call: TRBV18
d_call: NA
j_call: TRBJ2-1
cdr3_aa: CASSPPGSDEQFF
cdr3_nt: TGTGCCAGCTCACCACCGGGGAGCGATGAGCAGTTCTTC

clone_size: NA
v_call: TRBV6-5
d_call: NA
j_call: TRBJ2-1
cdr3_aa: CASSYLGRQFF
cdr3_nt: TGTGCCAGCAGTTATTTAGGACGTCAGTTCTTC